The T cell receptor (beta chain) described here comes from a study of OX40 agonist ivuxolimab in advanced cancers. Study in general: Patients were dosed intravenously with ivuxolimab at 0.01 to 10 mg/kg every 2 weeks. The study, taken as a whole, reports: Clones of CD4+ and CD8+ blood T cells grew by week 6 at doses of 0.1 to 3.0 mg/kg. Low levels of normalized T-cell clonal expansion also appeared in some nonresponders. Compared with CD4+, CD8+ T cells on average had more expanded clones.

Comments on this clone: What it binds is not known.

Only in-frame clones appear in the TCRdb table, and some are missing; sequencing was by immunoSEQ multiplex PCR. This table has 35,000 to 40,000 clones, about 74% appearing once. Germline V gene sequence: CDR1 MGHRA, CDR2 YSYEKL. The CDR3 is 16 amino acids. Trimming took 5 bases from V and 1 from J, leaving 15 bases between them. The sequencing here drew on CD4+ or CD8+ T cells sorted from blood, taken in a trial of the OX40 agonist ivuxolimab. The sequence derives from an adult with an advanced solid tumor such as melanoma, head and neck, liver or kidney cancer. The chain joins TRBV4-1 to TRBJ1-5; maybe TRBD1 (5 bases). This CDR3 reads CASSSGTAGSNQPQHF. The CDR3, as DNA: TGCGCCAGCAGCTCCGGGACTGCGGGGAGCAATCAGCCCCAGCATTTT.